What follows is one T cell receptor (beta chain) and its context. Its target is unknown. The sample comes from a study of cytotoxic CD8 clonotypes in ibrutinib-treated CLL. Whole-study context: Investigators collected response samples after a median around twelve months of treatment, range 6 to 36.

This table comes from immunoSEQ multiplex PCR, and its TCRdb copy is limited to in-frame clones, with some not included. The sample lists 110,000 to 150,000 clones; 76% were seen once. Study-wide results and caveats: Clonality rose at ibrutinib response, held steady in sustained remission, and fell toward baseline at progression.

This receptor was obtained from a human donor with chronic lymphocytic leukemia. The sample was PBMCs, taken after 24 months of ibrutinib treatment.

This chain's CDR3 is CASSPPPGRGTPNEKLFF. The CDR3 DNA is TGTGCCAGCAGCCCCCCCCCGGGTAGGGGCACGCCGAATGAAAAACTGTTTTTT. The rearrangement uses TRBV4-2 and TRBJ1-4; possibly TRBD1 for D (5 bases). This CDR3 has 18 amino acids. Looked up from germline, CDR1 is LGHNA and CDR2 is YNFKEQ. V was trimmed by 4 bases and J by 5 bases, leaving 23 bases between them.